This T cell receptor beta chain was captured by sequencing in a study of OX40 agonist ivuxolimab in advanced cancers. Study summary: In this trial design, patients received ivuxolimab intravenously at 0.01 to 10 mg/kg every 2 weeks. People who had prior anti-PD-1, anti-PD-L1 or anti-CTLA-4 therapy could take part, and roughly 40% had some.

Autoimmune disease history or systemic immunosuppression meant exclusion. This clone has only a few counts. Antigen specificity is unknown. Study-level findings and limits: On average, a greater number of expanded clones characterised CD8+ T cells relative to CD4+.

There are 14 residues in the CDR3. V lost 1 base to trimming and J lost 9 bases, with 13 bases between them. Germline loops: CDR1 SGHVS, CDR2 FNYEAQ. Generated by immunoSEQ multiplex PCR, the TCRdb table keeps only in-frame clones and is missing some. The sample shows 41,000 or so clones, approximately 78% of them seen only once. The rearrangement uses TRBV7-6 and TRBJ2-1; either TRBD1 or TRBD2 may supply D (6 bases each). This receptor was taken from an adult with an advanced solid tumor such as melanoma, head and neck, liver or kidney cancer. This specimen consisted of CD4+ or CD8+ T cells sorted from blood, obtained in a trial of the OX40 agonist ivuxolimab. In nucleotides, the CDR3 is TGTGCCAGCAGCTTAGAATTCGGGGGCGGTGAGCAGTTCTTC. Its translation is CASSLEFGGGEQFF.